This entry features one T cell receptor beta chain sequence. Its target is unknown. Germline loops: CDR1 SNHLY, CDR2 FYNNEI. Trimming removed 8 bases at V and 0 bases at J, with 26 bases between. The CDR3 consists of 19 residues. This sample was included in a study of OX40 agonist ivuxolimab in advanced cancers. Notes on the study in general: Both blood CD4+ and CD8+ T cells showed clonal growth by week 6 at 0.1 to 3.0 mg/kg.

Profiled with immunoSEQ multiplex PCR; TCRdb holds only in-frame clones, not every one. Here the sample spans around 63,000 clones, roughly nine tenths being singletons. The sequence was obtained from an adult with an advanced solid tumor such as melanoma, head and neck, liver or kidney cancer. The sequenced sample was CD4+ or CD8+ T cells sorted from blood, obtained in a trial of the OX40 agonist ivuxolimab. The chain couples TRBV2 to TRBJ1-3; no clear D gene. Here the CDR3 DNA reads TGTGCCAGCGGAAAGATCTATCTCGCGGCGCCGAGCTCTGGAAACACCATATATTTT. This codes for CASGKIYLAAPSSGNTIYF.